These 7 T cell receptor beta chains originate from one sample sequenced in a study of blood T cells in healthy people across ages. The authors ran a second PCR of 7 to 11 cycles using a sample-barcoded 5' primer and a J-beta primer mix. TCRdb itself ran the 5' RACE reads through MiXCR, one entry per CDR3 protein. Among about 1.5 million distinct CDR3 sequences listed, approximately 43% were seen once. Source material: blood. These TCRs come from a young woman in good health.

As to this clonotype: A much larger clonotype is one base distant, so this may be a read error. This chain uses TRBV27 with TRBJ1-4; no reliable D call. Per the germline V gene, CDR1 is MNHEY and CDR2 is SMNVEV (reference sequence). The CDR3 extends over 15 amino acids. CDR3 DNA sequence: TGTGCCAGCAGTACCGGACCTGACCCAGGTGAAAAACTGATTTTT. This gives the protein CASSTGPDPGEKLIF. Full variable domain (rest looked up from reference TRBV27 and TRBJ1-4): EAQVTQNPRYLITVTGKKLTVTCSQNMNHEYMSWYRQDPGLGLRQIYYSMNVEVTDKGDVPEGYKVSRKEKRNFPLILESPSPNQTSLYFCASSTGPDPGEKLIFGSGTQLSVL.

The rearrangement joins TRBV5-1 to TRBJ2-1; tentatively, D is TRBD1 (5 bases). CDR3 length: 13 amino acids. Germline CDR1 reads SGHRS; CDR2 reads YFSETQ. V lost 7 bases to trimming and J lost 0 bases, with 8 bases between them. CDR3 in amino acids: CASGANSYNEQFF. The DNA of the CDR3 is TGCGCCAGCGGGGCTAACTCCTACAATGAGCAGTTCTTC.

This clonotype came up once. This chain connects TRBV5-1 to TRBJ2-3; D not resolved. The germline V gene encodes CDR1 SGHRS and CDR2 YFSETQ. V lost 1 base to trimming and J lost 0 bases, with 9 bases between them. This CDR3 has 15 residues. In DNA, the CDR3 is TGCGCCAGCAGCTTGCCGACGGACAGCACAGATACGCAGTATTTT. This sequence encodes CASSLPTDSTDTQYF.

This clonotype was seen more than once but under ten times. The chain recombines TRBV19 with TRBJ2-4; no reliable D call. Deletions cut 6 bases from V and 13 bases from J, with 19 bases between. This CDR3 has 13 amino acids. Germline V gene sequence: CDR1 LNHDA, CDR2 SQIVND (reference sequence). The CDR3 reads CASRVTFRNEQYF. Written as DNA, the CDR3 is TGTGCCAGTAGAGTTACGTTTCGCAATGAGCAGTACTTC.

This rearrangement joins TRBV6-2 or TRBV6-3 to TRBJ2-7; 9 nucleotides agree with TRBD1. This CDR3 has 14 residues. J gave up 5 bases and V 2 bases, and 4 bases lay outside the gene matches. Looked up from germline, CDR1 is MNHEY and CDR2 is SVGEGT. The CDR3 region is CASSYGTGRHEQYF. Here the CDR3 DNA reads TGTGCCAGCAGTTACGGGACAGGGCGCCACGAGCAGTACTTC.

For the CDR3, the DNA is TGTGCCAGCAGCAAAAGACTAGGTCGGTACAATGAGCAGTACTTC. Protein: CASSKRLGRYNEQYF. The rearrangement links TRBV7-6 to TRBJ2-5; D is perhaps TRBD2 (6 bases). The CDR3 contains 15 residues. V gave up 5 bases and J gave up 11 bases, with 24 bases separating them. The germline V gene encodes CDR1 SGHVS and CDR2 FNYEAQ.

The CDR3 DNA reads as TGTGCCAGCAGTTACTCCCCTTCGACAGGGGGATCGACTAATGAAAAACTGTTTTTT. Amino acids: CASSYSPSTGGSTNEKLFF. The J gene is TRBJ1-4, the V gene TRBV6-5; TRBD1 matches 9 bases. The CDR3 extends over 19 amino acids. The junction had 10 bases not matched to a gene; V was cut back by 0 bases and J by 2 bases. Germline loops: CDR1 MNHEY, CDR2 SVGAGI.